The 20 T cell receptor beta chains reported below all come from one sample, sequenced in a study of T cell changes during pregnancy in multiple sclerosis. The table came from immunoSEQ multiplex PCR; TCRdb's copy has only in-frame clones and leaves some out. The data hold around 63,000 clones, with roughly nine tenths observed a single time. Sequenced material: peripheral blood, taken after pregnancy. These receptors all stem from a female donor in good health, enrolled as a control in a pregnancy study.

The chain has TRBV18 and TRBJ2-3; 7 nucleotides line up with TRBD1. In germline, CDR1 is KGHSH, CDR2 LQKENI. The junction had 0 bases not matched to a gene; V was cut back by 3 bases and J by 6 bases. The length of the CDR3 is 12 residues. The CDR3 loop reads CASSPDRDTQYF. CDR3 nucleotides: TGTGCCAGCTCACCGGACAGGGATACGCAGTATTTT.

This rearrangement joins TRBV9 to TRBJ2-1; 9 bases map to TRBD1. The CDR3 consists of 13 residues. V lost 4 bases, J lost 6 bases, and 2 bases stayed unmatched. Germline CDR1 is SGDLS and CDR2 is YYNGEE. The DNA of the CDR3 is TGTGCCAGCAGCATGGGACAGGGCAATGAGCAGTTCTTC. Encoded protein: CASSMGQGNEQFF.

The genes are TRBV7-2 and TRBJ1-5; D may be TRBD1 (6 bases). The CDR3 runs 15 residues. With 0 bases removed from V and 4 bases from J, the gap between germline ends came to 10 bases. The V gene's germline CDR1 is SGHTA and CDR2 FQGNSA. The CDR3 DNA sequence: TGTGCCAGCAGCTTAGCAGGGGGAGAAAATCAGCCCCAGCATTTT. It yields the protein CASSLAGGENQPQHF.

The chain uses TRBV6-6 and TRBJ1-6; a possible D gene is TRBD1 (5 bases). This CDR3 has 16 amino acids. Germline V lookup: CDR1 MNHNY, CDR2 SVGAGI (reference sequence). Between the trimmed V and J ends, which lost 4 bases and 1 base, there was a span of 11 bases. The CDR3 bases are TGTGCCAGCAGTTGGGGACTTCAGTCCTATAATTCACCCCTCCACTTT. Residues: CASSWGLQSYNSPLHF.

This clone was found once. The chain links TRBV30 to TRBJ1-2, with TRBD1 identical over 7 bases. V was clipped by 2 bases and J by 7 bases; unmatched bases: 7. The CDR3 is made up of 13 amino acids. The germline V gene has CDR1 GTSNPN and CDR2 SVGIG (reference sequence). The DNA for the CDR3 is TGTGCCTGGAGTTACACAGGGGACGGTGGCTACACCTTC. Its protein is CAWSYTGDGGYTF.

The chain joins TRBV6-5 to TRBJ1-1; the D gene is possibly TRBD1 (6 bases). V lost 6 bases and J 0 bases, leaving 14 bases between the germline ends. Per germline, CDR1 MNHEY and CDR2 SVGAGI. This CDR3 has 15 residues. CDR3 sequence (DNA): TGTGCCAGCAGCCGCCCGGGACACATGAACACTGAAGCTTTCTTT. Residues: CASSRPGHMNTEAFF.

This clone has more than one count but fewer than ten. The CDR3 loop is CASSPTGSTDTQYF. The CDR3 DNA sequence: TGTGCCAGCAGCCCGACGGGGAGCACAGATACGCAGTATTTT. The V call is TRBV6-4, the J call TRBJ2-3; TRBD2 is a possible D gene (5 bases). The germline V and J ends were trimmed by 6 bases and 0 bases, with 10 bases remaining between them. The V gene's germline CDR1 is MRHNA and CDR2 SNTAGT. CDR3 length equals 14 residues.

The chain employs TRBV27 and TRBJ2-5, with D tentatively TRBD2 (6 bases). This CDR3 has 14 amino acids. V was pared by 5 bases and J by 5 bases, with 15 bases between. CDR1 MNHEY and CDR2 SMNVEV come from the germline V gene (reference sequence). The CDR3 DNA follows: TGTGCCAGCAGTCCCGGACGGGCGGGGGAGACCCAGTACTTC. It codes for CASSPGRAGETQYF.

This chain joins TRBV7-9 and TRBJ1-2; D perhaps matches TRBD1 (6 bases). CDR1 and CDR2 (germline): SEHNR, FQNEAQ (reference sequence). The CDR3 spans 14 residues. The V end lost 3 bases, the J end lost 2 bases, and 10 bases lay between the germline ends. CDR3 protein: CASSFYQGNYGYTF. As DNA, the CDR3 is TGTGCCAGCAGCTTCTACCAGGGGAACTATGGCTACACCTTC.

In its sample, this clone was seen once. V and J are TRBV9 and TRBJ1-1, with TRBD1 as a possible D gene (5 bases). The V end lost 4 bases, the J end lost 8 bases, and 18 bases lay between the germline ends. The V gene's germline CDR1 is SGDLS and CDR2 YYNGEE. This CDR3 contains 14 residues. Here the CDR3 reads CASSPGPGGGEAFF. The CDR3 DNA follows: TGTGCCAGCAGCCCGGGGCCGGGAGGAGGGGAAGCTTTCTTT.

The chain is built from TRBV2 and TRBJ2-7; 10 positions agree with TRBD1. The CDR3 is 16 amino acids. V lost 3 bases to trimming and J lost 5 bases; unmatched junction nucleotides: 10. The germline CDR1 and CDR2 sequences are SNHLY and FYNNEI. The CDR3, as DNA: TGTGCCAGCAGTGACGAGGGGGACAGGGGTTACCACGAGCAGTACTTC. Amino acids: CASSDEGDRGYHEQYF.

The J gene is TRBJ1-4, the V gene TRBV7-9; the D is unclear. The V and J ends lost 5 bases and 0 bases respectively, with 10 bases between them. Germline CDR1 reads SEHNR; CDR2 reads FQNEAQ (reference sequence). The CDR3 has 15 amino acids. CDR3 sequence reads: CASSARVATNEKLFF. The DNA of the CDR3 is TGTGCCAGCAGCGCGCGGGTTGCAACTAATGAAAAACTGTTTTTT.

This clone was counted once. This rearrangement joins TRBV30 to TRBJ1-3; no clear D gene. From germline, CDR1 is GTSNPN and CDR2 SVGIG (reference sequence). V was pared by 5 bases and J by 4 bases, with 12 bases between. This CDR3 spans 13 amino acids. CDR3 nucleotide sequence: TGTGCCTGGGCTCAACCCGGGGGAAACACCATATATTTT. Encoded protein: CAWAQPGGNTIYF.

This chain uses TRBV15 with TRBJ1-1; D is ambiguous. Germline lookup yields CDR1 LNHNV and CDR2 YYDKDF (reference sequence). The CDR3 covers 14 residues. V was cut by 3 bases and J by 1 base, with 9 bases left in between. CDR3 DNA sequence: TGTGCCACCAGCAGGGATGGAGGGAACACTGAAGCTTTCTTT. Residues: CATSRDGGNTEAFF.

The CDR3: CASSHPGGIFEEQFF. The CDR3 DNA reads as TGTGCCAGCAGCCACCCAGGGGGGATTTTTGAGGAGCAGTTCTTC. J is TRBJ2-1 and V is TRBV6-5; D perhaps matches TRBD1 (7 bases). V lost 6 bases and J lost 10, with 22 bases in between. In germline, CDR1 is MNHEY, CDR2 SVGAGI. The CDR3 sequence is 15 residues long.

This chain joins TRBV2 and TRBJ1-4; possibly TRBD1 for D (6 bases). Germline CDR1 SNHLY, CDR2 FYNNEI. This CDR3 is built from 14 residues. Trimming removed 6 bases from V and 4 bases from J, with 12 bases in between. In DNA, the CDR3 is TGTGCCAGCAGGAACAGGGAAGGTAATGAAAAACTGTTTTTT. This gives the protein CASRNREGNEKLFF.

V is TRBV6-5 and J is TRBJ1-1; 8 bases line up with TRBD1. After removal of 4 bases from V and 3 bases from J, the junction contained 4 bases not matched to a gene. Germline-derived CDR1 and CDR2 are MNHEY and SVGAGI. This CDR3 has 14 amino acids. The CDR3 sequence: CASSLQGVDTEAFF. The CDR3 nucleotides read TGTGCCAGCAGTTTACAGGGGGTTGACACTGAAGCTTTCTTT.

This sequence joins TRBV25-1 and TRBJ2-7; TRBD1 matches 11 bases. Germline V gene sequence: CDR1 MGHDK, CDR2 SYGVNS. This CDR3 spans 13 amino acids. V trimming: 5 bases; J trimming: 6 bases; junction bases outside the gene matches: 3. The DNA for the CDR3 is TGTGCCAGCAGTATAGGGACAGGGGGCGAGCAGTACTTC. It is translated as CASSIGTGGEQYF.

With respect to this clone: The germline gene is not matched at one end of the junction; a read error may be the cause. The V call is TRBV4-3, the J call TRBJ2-3, with 7 bases that match TRBD2. Germline V gene data show CDR1 as LGHNA and CDR2 as YSLEER. CDR3 size: 16 residues. DNA of the CDR3: TGCGCCGGCAGCCAAGAGGATCGGGGGGGCACAGATACGCAGTATTTT. Translation: CAGSQEDRGGTDTQYF.

J is TRBJ1-4 and V is TRBV7-2; D perhaps matches TRBD1 (6 bases). This CDR3 comprises 15 residues. Germline values: CDR1 SGHTA, CDR2 FQGNSA. V gave up 1 base and J gave up 8 bases, with 14 bases separating them. The CDR3 loop reads CASSLEGGITEKLFF. CDR3 sequence (DNA): TGTGCCAGCAGCTTAGAGGGGGGGATAACGGAAAAACTGTTTTTT.